Presented here are 2 T cell receptor beta chains from one specimen sequenced in a study of PD-1 blockade in classical Hodgkin lymphoma. Documented time point: cycle 4 day 1 (C4D1), after 6 weeks of nivolumab. Every patient experienced relapse after autologous stem cell transplantation, and brentuximab vedotin exposure varied. It was by magnetic negative selection that CD4+ T cells were purified from thawed PBMCs. Using immunoSEQ multiplex PCR, the repertoire was profiled, and TCRdb retains in-frame clones only, with some absent. The sample gives 25,000 to 35,000 clones, around 85% of which show up once; about 0.57% is in the top ten. The material sequenced was CD4+ T cells from blood, taken before the fourth cycle of nivolumab. The source is a human donor with classical Hodgkin lymphoma.

This chain connects TRBV27 to TRBJ2-3; D uncertain. The germline V gene encodes CDR1 MNHEY and CDR2 SMNVEV (reference sequence). V gave up 6 bases and J gave up 0 bases, with 7 bases separating them. The CDR3 covers 13 residues. CDR3 residues: CASRGRSTDTQYF. CDR3 coding DNA: TGTGCCAGCAGGGGTCGCAGCACAGATACGCAGTATTTT.

The chain employs TRBV27 and TRBJ1-1, with 12 positions matching TRBD1. This CDR3 comprises 17 residues. The germline CDR1 and CDR2 sequences are MNHEY and SMNVEV (reference sequence). V shed 5 bases, J shed 6 bases, and the junction held 13 bases outside the gene matches. The CDR3 DNA is TGTGCCAGCAGTGCCGGGACAGGGGGCTGGAGAAGGTCTGAAGCTTTCTTT. Its protein is CASSAGTGGWRRSEAFF.